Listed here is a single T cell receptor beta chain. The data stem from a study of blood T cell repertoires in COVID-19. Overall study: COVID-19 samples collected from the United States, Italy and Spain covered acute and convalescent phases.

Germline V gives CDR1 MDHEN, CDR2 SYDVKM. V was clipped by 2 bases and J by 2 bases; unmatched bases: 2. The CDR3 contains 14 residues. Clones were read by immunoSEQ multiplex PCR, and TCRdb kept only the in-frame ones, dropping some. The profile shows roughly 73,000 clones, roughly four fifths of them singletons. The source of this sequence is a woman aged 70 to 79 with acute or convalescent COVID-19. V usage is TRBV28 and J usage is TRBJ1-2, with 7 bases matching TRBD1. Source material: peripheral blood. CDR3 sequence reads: CASSLPRGNYGYTF. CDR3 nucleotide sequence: TGTGCCAGCAGTTTACCCAGGGGGAACTATGGCTACACCTTC.